This T cell receptor beta chain was obtained from a study of T-cell memory formation after mild COVID-19. CDR1 is SGHDN and CDR2 is FVKESK in the germline V gene. CDR3 length equals 14 residues. Between the trimmed V and J ends, which lost 5 bases and 10 bases, there was a span of 18 bases. Using its own MiXCR run on the 5' RACE reads, TCRdb lists one record per CDR3 protein. The sample has about 430,000 distinct CDR3 sequences, roughly 18% seen once. In its sample, this clonotype was seen a few times. V is TRBV14 and J is TRBJ2-1; D unresolved. Sequenced input: PBMCs or a T cell subset sorted from them (not recorded which). This sequence was found in a man aged 18-30 years who had mild COVID-19 (a few samples of this study predate the infection). Cell type and time point are not known. The CDR3 sequence is CASSTLGVYQEQFF. For the CDR3, the DNA is TGTGCCAGCAGCACCCTAGGTGTGTATCAGGAGCAGTTCTTC.